This T cell receptor beta chain was retrieved from a study of T cell responses to AZD1222 COVID-19 vaccine. Only a few counts were recorded for this clone. Sequencing was performed with immunoSEQ multiplex PCR; in TCRdb, only in-frame clones are kept and a portion is missing. The sample yields over 150,000 clones, approximately 87% seen once. The material sequenced was peripheral blood, taken 28 days after the second AZD1222 dose. The receptor was derived from an adult who received the AZD1222 COVID-19 vaccine.

This chain's CDR3 is CASSLKGGGEKLFF. CDR3 nucleotide sequence: TGTGCCAGCAGCTTAAAAGGGGGGGGTGAGAAACTGTTTTTT. This chain uses TRBV5-4 with TRBJ1-4, with D possibly matching TRBD1 (6 bases). CDR3 size: 14 residues. Germline loops: CDR1 SGHNT, CDR2 YYREEE (reference sequence). V was clipped by 2 bases and J by 11 bases, with 16 bases between them.